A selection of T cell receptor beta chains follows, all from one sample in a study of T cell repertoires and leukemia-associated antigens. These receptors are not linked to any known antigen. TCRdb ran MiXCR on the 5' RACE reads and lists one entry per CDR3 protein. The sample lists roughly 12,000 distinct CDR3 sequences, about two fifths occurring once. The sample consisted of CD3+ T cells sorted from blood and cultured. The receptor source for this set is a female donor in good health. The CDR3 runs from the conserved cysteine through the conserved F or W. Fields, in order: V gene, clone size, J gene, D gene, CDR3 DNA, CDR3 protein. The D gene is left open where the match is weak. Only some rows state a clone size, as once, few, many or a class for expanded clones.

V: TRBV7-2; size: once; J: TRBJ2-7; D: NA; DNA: TGTGCCAGCAGCTTAGTTGCGGCCCCGAATTACGAGCAGTACTTC; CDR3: CASSLVAAPNYEQYF
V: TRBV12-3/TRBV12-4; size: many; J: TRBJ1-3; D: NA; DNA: TGTGCCAGCAGTTCTCAGAGGAACACCATATATTTT; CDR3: CASSSQRNTIYF
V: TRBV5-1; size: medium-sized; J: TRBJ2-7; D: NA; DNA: TGCGCCAGCAGTTCAGATCTACCCTACGAGCAGTACTTC; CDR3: CASSSDLPYEQYF
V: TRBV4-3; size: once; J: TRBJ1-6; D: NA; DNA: TGCGCCAGCAGCCAAGAAAGAGAAGATAATTCACCCCTCCACTTT; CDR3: CASSQEREDNSPLHF
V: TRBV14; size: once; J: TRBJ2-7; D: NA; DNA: TGTGCCAGCAGCCAAGAGGGGAGAAAGCAGTACTTC; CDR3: CASSQEGRKQYF
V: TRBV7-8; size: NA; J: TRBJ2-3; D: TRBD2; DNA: TGTGCCAGCAGCTTAGTAGCGGGAGGAACCACAGATACGCAGTATTTT; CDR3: CASSLVAGGTTDTQYF
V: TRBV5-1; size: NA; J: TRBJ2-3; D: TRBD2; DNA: TGCGCCAGCAGAATTGCCAGCGGGAGAGCTGATGCGCAGTATTTT; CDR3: CASRIASGRADAQYF
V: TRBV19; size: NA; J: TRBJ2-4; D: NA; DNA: TGTGCCAGTAGTATGGGGATTCTAGCGACAGCCAAAAACATTCAGTACTTC; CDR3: CASSMGILATAKNIQYF
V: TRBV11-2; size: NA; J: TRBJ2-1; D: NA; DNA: TGTCCGAGCAGCTCAGAACAGGGCTCCTACAATGAGCAGTTCTTC; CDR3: CPSSSEQGSYNEQFF
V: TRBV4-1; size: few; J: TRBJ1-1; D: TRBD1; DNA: TGCGCCAGCAGTCCCGGGACAGGGGCGGGTAACACTGAAGCTTTCTTT; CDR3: CASSPGTGAGNTEAFF
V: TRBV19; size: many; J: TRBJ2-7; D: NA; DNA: TGTGCCAGTAGCCATGGACGGCCGTCCGACGAGCAGTACTTC; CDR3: CASSHGRPSDEQYF
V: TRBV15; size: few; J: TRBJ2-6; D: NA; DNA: TGTGCCACCAGCAGTCCTCCGCGCTCTGGGGCCAACGTCCTGACTTTC; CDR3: CATSSPPRSGANVLTF
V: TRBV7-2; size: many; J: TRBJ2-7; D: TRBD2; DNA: TGTGCCAGCAGCTTATACGGGACTAGCCATTCCTACGAGCAGTACTTC; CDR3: CASSLYGTSHSYEQYF
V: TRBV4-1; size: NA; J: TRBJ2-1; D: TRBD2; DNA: TGCGCCAGCAGCCAAGGGCTAGCGGGAGGGCCCGGTGAGCAGTTCTTC; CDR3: CASSQGLAGGPGEQFF
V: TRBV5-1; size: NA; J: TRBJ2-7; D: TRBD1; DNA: TGCGCCAGCAGCTTGGATGGGACAGGGGGCGAGCAGTACTTC; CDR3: CASSLDGTGGEQYF
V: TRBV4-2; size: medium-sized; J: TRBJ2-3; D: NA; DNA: TGTGCCAGCAGCCAAGAACTAGAAGCAGATACGCAGTATTTT; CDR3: CASSQELEADTQYF
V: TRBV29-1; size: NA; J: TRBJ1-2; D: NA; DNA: TGCAGCGTGAGACAGGTTCGGGAGTATGGCTACACCTTC; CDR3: CSVRQVREYGYTF
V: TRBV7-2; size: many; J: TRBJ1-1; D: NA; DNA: TGTGCCAGCAGCTTTAACGGCCAGAACACTGAAGCTTTCTTT; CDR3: CASSFNGQNTEAFF
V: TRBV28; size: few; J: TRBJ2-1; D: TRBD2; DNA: TGTGCCAGCAGTTTAAGTAGCGGGAGATACAATGAGCAGTTCTTC; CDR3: CASSLSSGRYNEQFF
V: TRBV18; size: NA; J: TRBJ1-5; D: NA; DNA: TGTGCCAGCTCACAGGACGAGAATCAGCCCCAGCATTTT; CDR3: CASSQDENQPQHF
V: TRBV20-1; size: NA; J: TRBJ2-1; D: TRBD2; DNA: TGCAGTGCTAGGGGCGGGAGAGGATACAATGAGCAGTTCTTC; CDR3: CSARGGRGYNEQFF
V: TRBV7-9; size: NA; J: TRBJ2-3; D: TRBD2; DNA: TGCGCCAGCAGCCCGAATCCGACTAGCGGGCTCACAGATACGCAGTATTTT; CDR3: CASSPNPTSGLTDTQYF
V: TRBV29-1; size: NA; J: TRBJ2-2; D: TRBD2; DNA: TGCAGCGTTGCGGGAGGACTACACACCGGGGAGCTGTTTTTT; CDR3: CSVAGGLHTGELFF
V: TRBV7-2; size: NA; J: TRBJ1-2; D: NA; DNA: TGTGCCAGCAGCAAAGGACCGAACTATGGCTACACCTTC; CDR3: CASSKGPNYGYTF
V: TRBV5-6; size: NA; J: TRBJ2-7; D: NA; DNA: TGTGCCAGCAGCCTGCCATCGAGGATGGAGTCCCCTTACGAGCAGTACTTC; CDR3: CASSLPSRMESPYEQYF
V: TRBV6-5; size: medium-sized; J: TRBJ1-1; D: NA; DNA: TGTGCCAGCAGTCGGAAGACAGTCTCCCGAGCTTTCTTT; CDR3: CASSRKTVSRAFF
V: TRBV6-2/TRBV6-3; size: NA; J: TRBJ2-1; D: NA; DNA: TGTGCCAGCAGTTACGGGTATGAGCAGTTCTTC; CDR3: CASSYGYEQFF
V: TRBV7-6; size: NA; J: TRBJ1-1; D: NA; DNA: TGTGCCAGCAGCCCCAGGGGCGGGTGGAACACTGAAGCTTTCTTT; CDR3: CASSPRGGWNTEAFF
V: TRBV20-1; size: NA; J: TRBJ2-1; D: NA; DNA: TGCAGTGCTAGAGCAGGGTTGGGGGACAATGAGCAGTTCTTC; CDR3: CSARAGLGDNEQFF
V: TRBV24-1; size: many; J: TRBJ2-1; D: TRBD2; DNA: TGTGCCACTGGACTAGCGGGAGGCCCGGGGTCCTACAATGAGCAGTTCTTC; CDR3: CATGLAGGPGSYNEQFF
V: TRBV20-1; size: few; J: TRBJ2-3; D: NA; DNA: TGCAGTGGGGCCCGGGACTTTCTCACAGATACGCAGTATTTT; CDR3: CSGARDFLTDTQYF